Listed below are T cell receptor beta chains from one sample, sequenced in a study of post-analysis software for immune sequencing data. Each CDR3 protein is one row after TCRdb ran MiXCR on the PCR reads. The sample contains 150,000 or so distinct CDR3 sequences, about 37% of which appear only once. The sequencing here drew on blood, taken after autologous hematopoietic stem cell transplantation. The origin of the receptors is a girl aged 5-17 years with multiple sclerosis. Both conserved end residues are part of each CDR3. D genes are given only for firm matches. Size is omitted from some rows. Given values are once, few, many or a class for expanded clones.

d_gene: -
v_gene: TRBV7-2
len: 14
abundance: -
j_gene: TRBJ1-5
CDR3nt: TGTGCCAGCAGCTTCCGCAGGGTAGGTCAGCCCCAGCATTTT
CDR3aa: CASSFRRVGQPQHF

d_gene: -
v_gene: TRBV6-5
len: 11
abundance: -
j_gene: TRBJ2-5
CDR3nt: TGTGCCAGCACCCAAGGGGAGACCCAGTACTTC
CDR3aa: CASTQGETQYF

d_gene: -
v_gene: TRBV12-3/TRBV12-4
len: 14
abundance: -
j_gene: TRBJ2-4
CDR3nt: TGTGCCAGCAGTTTAGGAGGGAGCGGTGGGGAGCAGTACTTC
CDR3aa: CASSLGGSGGEQYF

d_gene: -
v_gene: TRBV4-1
len: 16
abundance: -
j_gene: TRBJ2-1
CDR3nt: TGCGCCAGCAGCCATTTACTAGCAGAAAAGGGCAATGAGCAGTTCTTC
CDR3aa: CASSHLLAEKGNEQFF

d_gene: -
v_gene: TRBV18
len: 14
abundance: many
j_gene: TRBJ2-7
CDR3nt: TGTGCCAGCTCACCATCCGGGGCGCGACGTGAGCAGTACTTC
CDR3aa: CASSPSGARREQYF

d_gene: TRBD1
v_gene: TRBV5-1
len: 17
abundance: once
j_gene: TRBJ1-4
CDR3nt: TGCGCCAGCAGCCCCTGGGGCGAGACAGGGGGTTATGAAAAACTGTTTTTT
CDR3aa: CASSPWGETGGYEKLFF

d_gene: -
v_gene: TRBV2
len: 13
abundance: -
j_gene: TRBJ2-7
CDR3nt: TGTGCCAGCAGTTGGGACGGAACCTACGAGCAGTACTTC
CDR3aa: CASSWDGTYEQYF

d_gene: TRBD2
v_gene: TRBV7-2
len: 14
abundance: -
j_gene: TRBJ2-1
CDR3nt: TGTGCCTGCAGCGGAATAGCGGGAGTTAATGAGCCGTTCTTC
CDR3aa: CACSGIAGVNEPFF

d_gene: TRBD1
v_gene: TRBV30
len: 16
abundance: -
j_gene: TRBJ2-3
CDR3nt: TGTGCCTGGAGCGCCATACGGGACAGCGCCACAGATACGCAGTATTTT
CDR3aa: CAWSAIRDSATDTQYF

d_gene: -
v_gene: TRBV5-5
len: 13
abundance: -
j_gene: TRBJ2-7
CDR3nt: TGCGCCAGCAGGTTCGACCTTTCGTACGAGCAGTACTTC
CDR3aa: CASRFDLSYEQYF

d_gene: TRBD2
v_gene: TRBV6-6
len: 16
abundance: few
j_gene: TRBJ2-5
CDR3nt: TGTGCCAGCAGTTACTCCCTGTTGGGGGAGGGGAAGACCCAGTACTTC
CDR3aa: CASSYSLLGEGKTQYF

d_gene: -
v_gene: TRBV13
len: 14
abundance: -
j_gene: TRBJ1-1
CDR3nt: TGTGCCAGCAGCTTAGGACACGCGAACTCTGAAGCTTTCTTT
CDR3aa: CASSLGHANSEAFF

d_gene: -
v_gene: TRBV28
len: 13
abundance: few
j_gene: TRBJ1-2
CDR3nt: TGTGCCAGCAGTCCCCAGATGACCGCTGGCTACACCTTC
CDR3aa: CASSPQMTAGYTF

d_gene: TRBD2
v_gene: TRBV20-1
len: 14
abundance: few
j_gene: TRBJ2-1
CDR3nt: TGCAGTGCTACTAGCGGGAGGGGCAAAAATGAGCAGTTCTTC
CDR3aa: CSATSGRGKNEQFF

d_gene: TRBD2
v_gene: TRBV6-2/TRBV6-3
len: 15
abundance: -
j_gene: TRBJ2-2
CDR3nt: TGTGCCAGCAGTTCCGGCGGGAGTACCACCGGGGAGCTGTTTTTT
CDR3aa: CASSSGGSTTGELFF

d_gene: TRBD2
v_gene: TRBV6-6
len: 14
abundance: -
j_gene: TRBJ2-1
CDR3nt: TGTGCCAGCATGCCGGGGGAGGGTCTCAATGAGCAGTTCTTC
CDR3aa: CASMPGEGLNEQFF

d_gene: -
v_gene: TRBV7-8
len: 9
abundance: medium-sized
j_gene: TRBJ2-7
CDR3nt: TGTGCTACCGGACAGGAGCAGTACTTC
CDR3aa: CATGQEQYF

d_gene: TRBD2
v_gene: TRBV12-3/TRBV12-4
len: 14
abundance: -
j_gene: TRBJ2-7
CDR3nt: TGTGCCAGCAACTTGGGAGGGGCCGCCCACGAGCAGTACTTC
CDR3aa: CASNLGGAAHEQYF

d_gene: -
v_gene: TRBV14
len: 12
abundance: few
j_gene: TRBJ1-2
CDR3nt: TGTGCCAGCAGCCAAGGGACAGTAGGCTACACCTTC
CDR3aa: CASSQGTVGYTF

d_gene: TRBD2
v_gene: TRBV12-3/TRBV12-4
len: 19
abundance: few
j_gene: TRBJ2-1
CDR3nt: TGTGCCAGCAGTTCCACTCCTATGACTAGCGGAGGCTCCTACAATGAGCAGTTCTTC
CDR3aa: CASSSTPMTSGGSYNEQFF

d_gene: -
v_gene: TRBV10-3
len: 13
abundance: -
j_gene: TRBJ2-4
CDR3nt: TGTGCCATTTCGGTGGTACAGGGAGACATTCAGTACTTC
CDR3aa: CAISVVQGDIQYF

d_gene: TRBD1
v_gene: TRBV27
len: 14
abundance: -
j_gene: TRBJ2-3
CDR3nt: TGTGCCAGCAGTACGATAGACAGGGCCGATACGCAGTATTTT
CDR3aa: CASSTIDRADTQYF

d_gene: -
v_gene: TRBV14
len: 12
abundance: few
j_gene: TRBJ1-6
CDR3nt: TGTGCCAGCAACCGGGGGCCCTCTCCCCTCCACTTT
CDR3aa: CASNRGPSPLHF

d_gene: -
v_gene: TRBV12-3/TRBV12-4
len: 14
abundance: few
j_gene: TRBJ1-2
CDR3nt: TGTGCCACTTATACAGGGCCATCGGGCTATGGCTACACCTTC
CDR3aa: CATYTGPSGYGYTF

d_gene: -
v_gene: TRBV18
len: 13
abundance: -
j_gene: TRBJ1-4
CDR3nt: TGTGCCAGCTCAGAAACAGGGTCGGAAAAACTGTTTTTT
CDR3aa: CASSETGSEKLFF

d_gene: -
v_gene: TRBV6-5
len: 14
abundance: few
j_gene: TRBJ2-1
CDR3nt: TGTGCCAGCAGACTCTCAGCTTCGATGGATGAGCAGTTCTTC
CDR3aa: CASRLSASMDEQFF

d_gene: -
v_gene: TRBV28
len: 15
abundance: few
j_gene: TRBJ2-7
CDR3nt: TGTGCCAGCAGCGATAGACTACCCAGAGGCTACGAGCAGTACTTC
CDR3aa: CASSDRLPRGYEQYF

d_gene: -
v_gene: TRBV30
len: 12
abundance: once
j_gene: TRBJ1-2
CDR3nt: TGTGCCTGGATCCCAAACAACTATGGCTACACCTTC
CDR3aa: CAWIPNNYGYTF

d_gene: -
v_gene: TRBV6-2/TRBV6-3
len: 11
abundance: -
j_gene: TRBJ2-3
CDR3nt: TGTACCAGCAGCCAAGGGGATACGCAGTATTTT
CDR3aa: CTSSQGDTQYF

d_gene: TRBD1
v_gene: TRBV6-1
len: 14
abundance: -
j_gene: TRBJ1-4
CDR3nt: TGTGCCAGCAGCGGGACAGGGACTAATGAAAAACTGTTTTTT
CDR3aa: CASSGTGTNEKLFF

d_gene: -
v_gene: TRBV20-1
len: 18
abundance: few
j_gene: TRBJ2-2
CDR3nt: TGCAGTGCTAGAGCTGGGACGGCCGGAGCTTTGAACACCGGGGAGCTGTTTTTT
CDR3aa: CSARAGTAGALNTGELFF

d_gene: TRBD2
v_gene: TRBV7-2
len: 16
abundance: few
j_gene: TRBJ2-7
CDR3nt: TGTGCCAGCAGCCGTGTTGCGGGAGGGGGCTCCTACGAGCAGTACTTC
CDR3aa: CASSRVAGGGSYEQYF

d_gene: TRBD2
v_gene: TRBV2
len: 15
abundance: -
j_gene: TRBJ2-3
CDR3nt: TGTGCCAGCAGGAGGGACTACCCTAGCACAGATACGCAGTATTTT
CDR3aa: CASRRDYPSTDTQYF

d_gene: TRBD1
v_gene: TRBV7-9
len: 15
abundance: few
j_gene: TRBJ2-7
CDR3nt: TGTGCCAGCAGCGCCCACAGGGGGCACATCTACGAGCAGTACTTC
CDR3aa: CASSAHRGHIYEQYF

d_gene: TRBD2
v_gene: TRBV5-1
len: 18
abundance: few
j_gene: TRBJ2-1
CDR3nt: TGCGCCAGCAGCCCATCGGCGGGAGGGTTCTTAGATTACAATGAGCAGTTCTTC
CDR3aa: CASSPSAGGFLDYNEQFF

d_gene: -
v_gene: TRBV20-1
len: 15
abundance: many
j_gene: TRBJ2-1
CDR3nt: TGCAGTGCTAGAGCCTTTGACGGGGCCTACAATGAGCAGTTCTTC
CDR3aa: CSARAFDGAYNEQFF

d_gene: -
v_gene: TRBV28
len: 11
abundance: -
j_gene: TRBJ2-7
CDR3nt: TGTGCCAGCGCCGTAGCGGCCGAGCAGTACTTC
CDR3aa: CASAVAAEQYF

d_gene: TRBD2
v_gene: TRBV4-2
len: 18
abundance: few
j_gene: TRBJ2-3
CDR3nt: TGTGCCAGCAGCAAGTCTGCGGCGGGAGGGGGGAGCACAGATACGCAGTATTTT
CDR3aa: CASSKSAAGGGSTDTQYF

d_gene: TRBD2
v_gene: TRBV6-2/TRBV6-3
len: 15
abundance: -
j_gene: TRBJ2-1
CDR3nt: TGTGCCAGCAGCCTACTAGCGGGAGCACACAATGAGCAGTTCTTC
CDR3aa: CASSLLAGAHNEQFF

d_gene: -
v_gene: TRBV7-2
len: 13
abundance: -
j_gene: TRBJ2-7
CDR3nt: TGTGCCAGCAGCTACGCGGGGGCCCACGAGCAGTACTTC
CDR3aa: CASSYAGAHEQYF

d_gene: -
v_gene: TRBV6-6
len: 14
abundance: -
j_gene: TRBJ2-1
CDR3nt: TGTGCCAGCAGTTACTCGCGGAACGACAATGAGCAGTTCTTC
CDR3aa: CASSYSRNDNEQFF

d_gene: -
v_gene: TRBV9
len: 12
abundance: once
j_gene: TRBJ2-1
CDR3nt: TGTGCCAGCAGCGGGAGAGGGAATGAGCAGTTCTTC
CDR3aa: CASSGRGNEQFF